This TCR beta chain was sequenced in a study of blood T cell repertoires in COVID-19. Overall study: Samples of COVID-19 (acute and convalescent) were obtained from the United States, Italy and Spain. PBMCs, B-cell-depleted T cells, or T cells were the source of the cDNA or gDNA that made up the material.

Per germline, CDR1 SQVTM and CDR2 ANQGSEA. Between the trimmed V and J ends, which lost 7 bases and 6 bases, there was a span of 19 bases. This CDR3 comprises 13 residues. Original analysis: From reference gene primer amplification, estimates of nucleated cell counts were derived. The method was immunoSEQ multiplex PCR; TCRdb's version includes in-frame clones alone and lacks a portion of them. V, J and clone size derive from that table, while D and trimming were established from the DNA sequence. The sample has fewer than 200,000 clones; around 80% are singletons. V gene TRBV29-1 combines with J gene TRBJ2-7; weak D call: TRBD2 (6 bases). This TCR came from a woman in her seventies who had recovered from COVID-19. The sample consisted of peripheral blood. CDR3 coding DNA: TGCAGCGCTAGTCCCCGGGTGCGGGGCGAGCAGTACTTC. Translation: CSASPRVRGEQYF.